The 30 T cell receptor beta chains below were found in one sample sequenced in a study of technical replicates of blood from a few donors. The table came from immunoSEQ multiplex PCR; TCRdb's copy has only in-frame clones and leaves some out. The repertoire holds some 71,000 clones, 95% to 98% seen once, with more than 0.15% in the top ten. The sequencing input was T cells isolated from PBMCs. The receptors shown here come from a human donor in good health.

CDR3 sequence: CASSESQGTEAFF. In nucleotides, the CDR3 is TGCGCCAGCAGTGAGTCGCAGGGAACTGAAGCTTTCTTT. J is TRBJ1-1 and V is TRBV10-1, with D perhaps matching TRBD1 (5 bases). The CDR3 runs 13 residues. In germline, CDR1 is WNHNN, CDR2 SYGVQD (reference sequence). Between the trimmed V and J ends, which lost 0 bases and 5 bases, there was a span of 7 bases.

The chain combines TRBV29-1 with TRBJ2-7; D remains ambiguous. CDR1 SQVTM and CDR2 ANQGSEA come from the germline V gene. The V end lost 4 bases, the J end lost 0 bases, and 10 bases lay between the germline ends. The CDR3 is made up of 13 amino acids. The CDR3 region is CSVVAVHSYEQYF. DNA for the CDR3: TGCAGCGTTGTCGCGGTGCACTCCTACGAGCAGTACTTC.

Only one count was recorded for this clone. The chain joins TRBV5-1 to TRBJ1-2; D possibly corresponds to TRBD1 (5 bases). Deletions cut 1 base from V and 3 bases from J, with 7 bases between. The CDR3 totals 13 residues. CDR1 is SGHRS and CDR2 is YFSETQ in the germline V gene. DNA for the CDR3: TGCGCCAGCAGCTTGCAGGGCCACTATGGCTACACCTTC. It encodes CASSLQGHYGYTF.

The V call is TRBV27, the J call TRBJ1-2; 7 bases are shared with TRBD1. The CDR3 spans 12 residues. The V gene end was trimmed by 10 bases and the J gene end by 5 bases; junction bases not matched to a gene: 7. Germline lookup yields CDR1 MNHEY and CDR2 SMNVEV (reference sequence). The CDR3 bases are TGTGCCACATTCAGGGGGGCTTATGGCTACACCTTC. Its translation: CATFRGAYGYTF.

The chain employs TRBV7-8 and TRBJ1-5; D remains ambiguous. Deletions cut 5 bases from V and 2 bases from J, with 16 bases between. CDR1 is SGHVS and CDR2 is FQNEAQ in the germline V gene. The CDR3 covers 16 residues. CDR3: CASSLSGFRGNQPQHF. CDR3 in DNA: TGTGCCAGCAGCCTTTCAGGTTTCCGTGGCAATCAGCCCCAGCATTTT. Based on the CDR3 plus reference TRBV7-8 and TRBJ1-5, the full variable domain is GAGVSQSPRYKVAKRGQDVALRCDPISGHVSLFWYQQALGQGPEFLTYFQNEAQLDKSGLPSDRFFAERPEGSVSTLKIQRTQQEDSAVYLCASSLSGFRGNQPQHFGDGTRLSIL.

The chain carries TRBV6-1 and TRBJ1-1; D possibly corresponds to TRBD1 (5 bases). The V end was cut by 3 bases, the J end by 4 bases, with 12 bases between. There are 14 residues in the CDR3. The germline CDR1 and CDR2 sequences are MNHNS and SASEGT. CDR3 amino acids: CASSDTRGSTEAFF. CDR3 in DNA: TGTGCCAGCAGTGATACCCGGGGGAGCACTGAAGCTTTCTTT.

The J gene is TRBJ2-7, the V gene TRBV4-1; 14 positions agree with TRBD2. In germline, CDR1 is MGHRA, CDR2 YSYEKL. This CDR3 is built from 15 residues. V was clipped by 5 bases and J by 7 bases; unmatched bases: 7. The CDR3 protein is CASSLGLAGGWEQYF. As DNA, the CDR3 is TGCGCCAGCAGCTTAGGACTAGCGGGGGGATGGGAGCAGTACTTC.

The chain carries TRBV4-2 and TRBJ2-3; 7 positions match TRBD2. This CDR3 has 14 amino acids. Germline CDR1 and CDR2: LGHNA and YNFKEQ. Trimming cost V 3 bases and J 5 bases; bases outside gene matches: 5. CDR3 protein: CASSHAGEGDTQYF. Here the CDR3 DNA reads TGTGCCAGCAGCCACGCGGGGGAGGGAGATACGCAGTATTTT.

V gene TRBV7-9 combines with J gene TRBJ2-5, with TRBD1 matching over 7 bases. Unmatched junction bases numbered 5, after V lost 6 bases and J lost 4 bases. The CDR3 length is 13 residues. The germline V gene has CDR1 SEHNR and CDR2 FQNEAQ (reference sequence). CDR3 loop: CASSSTGSETQYF. As DNA, the CDR3 is TGTGCCAGCAGTTCGACAGGGTCAGAGACCCAGTACTTC.

The chain carries TRBV7-3 and TRBJ2-5; 7 bases align to TRBD2. The junction had 7 bases not matched to a gene; V was cut back by 1 base and J by 5 bases. The length of the CDR3 is 15 residues. Germline V lookup: CDR1 SGHTA, CDR2 FQGTGA. The CDR3 spells CASSLRPGGVETQYF. CDR3 DNA sequence: TGTGCCAGCAGCTTAAGGCCGGGAGGCGTGGAGACCCAGTACTTC.

The V call is TRBV29-1, the J call TRBJ2-3, with a tentative D call TRBD2 (6 bases). CDR1 and CDR2 (germline): SQVTM, ANQGSEA. Trimming removed 5 bases at V and 4 bases at J, with 13 bases between. The CDR3 is 13 amino acids. Here the CDR3 reads CSVSGPSSDTQYF. CDR3 DNA sequence: TGCAGCGTTAGCGGGCCCAGCTCAGATACGCAGTATTTT.

The CDR3 nucleotides read TGTGCCAGCCGCCGGGGAGGGCGTGGCTACACCTTC. Translated, it gives CASRRGGRGYTF. This chain uses TRBV2 with TRBJ1-2; no clear D. The CDR3 spans 12 residues. Trimming removed 8 bases from V and 7 bases from J, with 14 bases in between. Germline loops: CDR1 SNHLY, CDR2 FYNNEI. The full variable domain, its missing parts supplied by reference TRBV2 and TRBJ1-2, is EPEVTQTPSHQVTQMGQEVILRCVPISNHLYFYWYRQILGQKVEFLVSFYNNEISEKSEIFDDQFSVERPDGSNFTLKIRSTKLEDSAMYFCASRRGGRGYTFGSGTRLTVV.

About this clone itself: Other DNA sequences in this sample translate to the same CDR3. The V call is TRBV5-1, the J call TRBJ2-7; the match to TRBD1 covers 9 bases. With 4 bases clipped from V and 0 bases from J, the junction kept 2 bases outside the gene matches. The CDR3 consists of 14 residues. From germline, CDR1 is SGHRS and CDR2 YFSETQ. CDR3 in amino acids: CASSPGQGSYEQYF. The CDR3 nucleotides are TGCGCCAGCAGCCCGGGACAGGGCTCCTACGAGCAGTACTTC. Based on the CDR3 plus reference TRBV5-1 and TRBJ2-7, the full variable domain is KAGVTQTPRYLIKTRGQQVTLSCSPISGHRSVSWYQQTPGQGLQFLFEYFSETQRNKGNFPGRFSGRQFSNSRSEMNVSTLELGDSALYLCASSPGQGSYEQYFGPGTRLTVT.

This chain joins TRBV6-5 and TRBJ2-7; 14 positions match TRBD2. V was clipped by 2 bases and J by 3 bases; unmatched bases: 3. Germline V gene lookup returns CDR1 MNHEY and CDR2 SVGAGI. This CDR3 is built from 16 residues. The CDR3 region is CASSYVGTSGSYEQYF. For the CDR3, the DNA is TGTGCCAGCAGTTACGTCGGGACTAGCGGGAGCTACGAGCAGTACTTC.

This sequence joins TRBV10-3 and TRBJ1-2; D possibly corresponds to TRBD1 (6 bases). The germline CDR1 and CDR2 sequences are ENHRY and SYGVKD. V was trimmed by 10 bases and J by 5 bases, leaving 20 bases between them. The CDR3 covers 14 residues. The CDR3 DNA follows: TGTGCCACGTCAACCCAGACAGGCGGGTATGGCTACACCTTC. It encodes CATSTQTGGYGYTF.

V gene TRBV7-3 combines with J gene TRBJ1-6, with 7 bases fitting TRBD1. The germline CDR1 and CDR2 sequences are SGHTA and FQGTGA. V shed 2 bases and J 9 bases; nucleotides not matched to a gene: 7. The CDR3 consists of 15 residues. CDR3 region: CASSLEGQMGSPLHF. The CDR3, as DNA: TGTGCCAGCAGCTTAGAGGGACAGATGGGTTCACCCCTCCACTTT.

The chain employs TRBV7-9 and TRBJ2-6; TRBD1 matches 8 bases. Per germline, CDR1 SEHNR and CDR2 FQNEAQ (reference sequence). V lost 6 bases to trimming and J lost 0 bases; unmatched junction nucleotides: 7. The CDR3 extends over 17 amino acids. CDR3 coding DNA: TGTGCCAGCAGTCGCGGGACAGGCAACTCTGGGGCCAACGTCCTGACTTTC. Translation gives CASSRGTGNSGANVLTF.

J is TRBJ2-1 and V is TRBV6-1; 9 bases are a match to TRBD2. V was clipped by 4 bases and J by 3 bases; unmatched bases: 4. The CDR3 runs 15 residues. Germline V lookup: CDR1 MNHNS, CDR2 SASEGT. The CDR3 sequence: CASSGGTSIYNEQFF. DNA for the CDR3: TGTGCCAGCAGTGGCGGGACTAGCATCTACAATGAGCAGTTCTTC.

The CDR3 DNA reads TGTGCCAGCAGTTACGCCGGCCTGGGACAGGGAACTGAAGCTTTCTTT. This codes for CASSYAGLGQGTEAFF. The genes are TRBV6-5 and TRBJ1-1; 9 bases are shared with TRBD1. V shed 2 bases, J shed 5 bases, and the junction held 9 bases outside the gene matches. There are 16 residues in the CDR3. CDR1 and CDR2 from the germline V gene are MNHEY and SVGAGI.

This chain uses TRBV6-6 with TRBJ1-5, with TRBD1 as a possible D gene (5 bases). The V gene lost 6 bases and the J gene lost 5 bases, with 8 bases spanning the gap. The germline V gene has CDR1 MNHNY and CDR2 SVGAGI (reference sequence). This CDR3 is 12 amino acids long. The CDR3 protein is CASSVGDQPQHF. CDR3 bases: TGTGCCAGCAGCGTAGGGGATCAGCCCCAGCATTTT.

This sequence joins TRBV4-1 and TRBJ2-7; possible D gene TRBD2, 5 bases. V was clipped by 5 bases and J by 3 bases, with 17 bases between them. CDR1 MGHRA and CDR2 YSYEKL come from the germline V gene. The CDR3 is 15 residues long. CDR3 loop: CASSSRSTGLYEQYF. Written as DNA, the CDR3 is TGCGCCAGCAGCTCAAGAAGTACTGGACTCTACGAGCAGTACTTC.

J is TRBJ2-4 and V is TRBV20-1, with D maybe TRBD1 (6 bases). CDR1 and CDR2 (germline): DFQATT, SNEGSKA (reference sequence). The V end lost 1 base, the J end lost 14 bases, and 12 bases lay between the germline ends. The CDR3 extends over 11 amino acids. Here the CDR3 reads CSARGGPVEYF. The DNA of the CDR3 is TGCAGTGCTAGAGGGGGGCCTGTCGAGTACTTC.

The chain links TRBV29-1 to TRBJ2-7; D is perhaps TRBD2 (6 bases). Per the germline V gene, CDR1 is SQVTM and CDR2 is ANQGSEA. CDR3 length equals 12 residues. The V gene lost 6 bases and the J gene lost 3 bases, with 12 bases spanning the gap. As DNA, the CDR3 is TGCAGCGTCCCGGGACTGAACTACGAGCAGTACTTC. Translated: CSVPGLNYEQYF.

The J gene is TRBJ1-2, the V gene TRBV10-3, with 8 bases aligning to TRBD1. The trim removed 4 bases at V and 5 bases at J, leaving 9 bases unmatched. The CDR3 length is 15 residues. The germline CDR1 and CDR2 sequences are ENHRY and SYGVKD. CDR3: CAISVGTGGSYGYTF. CDR3 coding DNA: TGTGCCATCAGTGTGGGAACAGGGGGGTCATATGGCTACACCTTC.

Remarks on this clone: Other DNA sequences within the sample encode an identical CDR3. CDR3 protein: CASSVAGGQETQYF. The CDR3 DNA reads as TGTGCCAGCAGCGTGGCGGGGGGGCAAGAGACCCAGTACTTC. The chain is built from TRBV9 and TRBJ2-5; 9 bases fit TRBD2. The CDR3 runs to 14 residues. V lost 2 bases and J lost 2; bases outside the gene matches: 1. Per germline, CDR1 SGDLS and CDR2 YYNGEE. Drawing the rest from reference TRBV9 and TRBJ2-5, the complete variable domain is DSGVTQTPKHLITATGQRVTLRCSPRSGDLSVYWYQQSLDQGLQFLIQYYNGEERAKGNILERFSAQQFPDLHSELNLSSLELGDSALYFCASSVAGGQETQYFGPGTRLLVL.

The chain uses TRBV11-1 and TRBJ1-6, with 7 bases lining up with TRBD1. The junction had 13 bases not matched to a gene; V was cut back by 5 bases and J by 9 bases. CDR3 size: 16 residues. Germline assignment: CDR1 SGHAT and CDR2 FQDESV (reference sequence). Written as DNA, the CDR3 is TGTGCCAGCAGCCCCCGCCAGGGACAGCTTGCTTCACCCCTCCACTTT. Amino acids: CASSPRQGQLASPLHF.

The J gene is TRBJ1-1, the V gene TRBV10-3, with 8 bases that match TRBD1. Germline-derived CDR1 and CDR2 are ENHRY and SYGVKD. J gave up 4 bases and V 4 bases, and 2 bases lay outside the gene matches. The CDR3 is made up of 13 amino acids. The DNA for the CDR3 is TGTGCCATCAGTGCCGACAGGGGCACTGAAGCTTTCTTT. Its protein product is CAISADRGTEAFF.

The chain has TRBV6-5 and TRBJ1-5; TRBD1 matches at 11 bases. The CDR3 is 15 amino acids. Losses at the gene ends were 6 bases for V and 4 bases for J; bases not matched to a gene: 5. The germline gives CDR1 MNHEY, CDR2 SVGAGI. CDR3 protein: CASSSGTGGNQPQHF. In DNA, the CDR3 is TGTGCCAGCAGCTCCGGGACAGGGGGAAATCAGCCCCAGCATTTT.

This clone was observed once. The CDR3 region is CASSLRTSDTGELFF. The CDR3, as DNA: TGCGCCAGCAGCCTTCGGACTAGCGACACCGGGGAGCTGTTTTTT. The rearrangement joins TRBV4-1 to TRBJ2-2; 9 nucleotides agree with TRBD2. Trimming cost V 4 bases and J 3 bases; bases outside gene matches: 3. This CDR3 is 15 amino acids long. Germline values: CDR1 MGHRA, CDR2 YSYEKL.

J is TRBJ1-5 and V is TRBV7-2; the D is unclear. The CDR3 covers 15 residues. V gave up 7 bases and J gave up 0 bases, with 13 bases separating them. Per germline, CDR1 SGHTA and CDR2 FQGNSA. The CDR3 DNA reads as TGTGCCAGCACCTGGAGGGTGGGTAGCAATCAGCCCCAGCATTTT. Its protein product is CASTWRVGSNQPQHF.